This TCR beta chain emerged from a study of OX40 agonist ivuxolimab in advanced cancers. Some clones are missing from TCRdb's copy, which holds only in-frame ones; the method was immunoSEQ multiplex PCR. The sample includes tens of thousands of clones, approximately 92% seen only once; the top ten take 9.5% to 14%. CDR1 and CDR2 from the germline V gene are KGHSH and LQKENI. V was trimmed by 5 bases and J by 7 bases, leaving 20 bases between them. CDR3 length: 15 residues. The sample in question was CD4+ or CD8+ T cells sorted from blood, obtained in a trial of the OX40 agonist ivuxolimab. This receptor was obtained from an adult with an advanced solid tumor such as melanoma, head and neck, liver or kidney cancer. The chain has TRBV18 and TRBJ1-2; D may be TRBD1 (6 bases). CDR3 in DNA: TGTGCCAGCTCATTACGGGACACCAAAGACGGTGGCTACACCTTC. It specifies CASSLRDTKDGGYTF.